This T cell receptor beta chain is drawn from a study of cytomegalovirus exposure and HLA in healthy donors. General study results and limits: In an earlier analysis, in several hundred donors, most V segments appeared productive either ~87% or ~30% of the time. The authors considered a cluster of highly shared sequence variants likely to be a sequencing artifact.

The donors, nominally healthy at sampling, likely had unrecorded immune exposures. 60 Vbeta and 13 Jbeta primers were used in PCR. Original methodology: Roughly 11 million shared chains were among the approximately 80 million unique TCR beta chains that a later analysis counted. Here immunoSEQ multiplex PCR was the method, and the copy in TCRdb shows in-frame clones only, minus some. V and J calls and clone size come straight from that table; D and trimming were deduced from the DNA. The data show approximately 190,000 clones, approximately 85% seen once. To note about this clone: As yet, its antigen is unknown.

The receptor comes from a woman between 18 and 29 years old in good health and CMV-seronegative. Input material: PBMCs.

As DNA, the CDR3 is TGTGCCAGCAGTTTATGGGACAGCCGGGAAAAACTGTTTTTT. Protein: CASSLWDSREKLFF. J is TRBJ1-4 and V is TRBV28; a weak D match, TRBD1 (6 bases). Trimming took 0 bases from V and 8 from J, leaving 10 bases between them. The CDR3 extends over 14 amino acids. Germline CDR1 reads MDHEN; CDR2 reads SYDVKM.